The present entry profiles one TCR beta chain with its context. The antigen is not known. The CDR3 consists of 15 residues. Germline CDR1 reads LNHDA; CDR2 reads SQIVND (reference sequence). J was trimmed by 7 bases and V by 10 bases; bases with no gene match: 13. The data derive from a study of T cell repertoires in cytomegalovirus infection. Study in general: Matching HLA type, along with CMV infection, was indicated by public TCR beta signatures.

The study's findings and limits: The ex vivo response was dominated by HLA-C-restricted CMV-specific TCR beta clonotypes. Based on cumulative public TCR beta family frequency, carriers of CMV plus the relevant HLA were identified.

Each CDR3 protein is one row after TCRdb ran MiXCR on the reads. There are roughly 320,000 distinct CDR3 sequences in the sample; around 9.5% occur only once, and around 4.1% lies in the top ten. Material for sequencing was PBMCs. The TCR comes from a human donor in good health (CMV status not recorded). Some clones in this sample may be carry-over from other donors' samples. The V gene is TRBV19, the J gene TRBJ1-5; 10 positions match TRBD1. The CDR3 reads CATRYRDRGQQPQHF. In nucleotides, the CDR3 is TGTGCCACCCGGTACCGGGACAGGGGACAACAGCCCCAGCATTTT.